This entry concerns a single T cell receptor (beta chain). This clonotype was found many times. No cognate antigen has been identified for it. No base qualities exist here, and no much larger clone lies one base off it. The data are from a study of response to subunit inactivated influenza vaccine (dated by TCRdb to 2017 to 2018). For the study in its entirety: The study used deep quantitative T cell receptor repertoire profiling to track responses to a trivalent subunit inactivated influenza vaccine.

Libraries were made using RT-PCR. The listed sequencing device is Illumina HiSeq 2500. TCRdb ran its own pipeline on the public reads, namely fastp trimming at Q25 and MiXCR clone calling, and kept in-frame beta chains. Entries are consolidated by CDR3 protein sequence, retaining the most common genes and DNA. This sample has 500,000 to 600,000 distinct CDR3 sequences in its table, and roughly 13% of those were observed once. The ten top clones hold around 12% of the sample. Findings and caveats that apply to the study as a whole: The authors proposed that each seasonal influenza vaccination may bring in only a limited number of new T cells.

Including cysteine and phenylalanine, the CDR3 has 16 amino acids. Just the 48-base CDR3 DNA is kept, in frame starting at base 1. Germline trimming amounts to 4 bases on V and 1 base on J, with 6 as the count of junction bases outside the gene matches. CDR1 SGHRS and CDR2 YFSETQ are derived from the germline V gene. Read against the paper, the sample's time point label means: 45 days after influenza vaccine administration. This clonotype originated in a man aged 45-65 years who received an inactivated influenza vaccine. Donor details come from another sample of the same person, matched by shared clones. The chain employs TRBV5-1 and TRBJ2-2; 8 middle bases align to TRBD1. Sequenced here: PBMCs from blood, sampled more than 35 days after vaccination. The nucleotide sequence reads TGCGCCAGCAGCAAGACAGGGGCGGTGAACACCGGGGAGCTGTTTTTT. This gives the protein CASSKTGAVNTGELFF.